The TCR beta chain described here comes from a study of blood T cell repertoires in COVID-19. Background on the study: Acute-phase and convalescent COVID-19 samples originated in the United States, Italy and Spain.

The authors' processing: Amplified reference gene primers provided the basis for estimating nucleated cell counts. Clones were sequenced by immunoSEQ multiplex PCR, and TCRdb holds only the in-frame ones, with some missing. That table gives V, J and clone size, and the DNA gave D and trimming. Of 100,000 or so clones listed, approximately 85% are singletons. CDR1 is SGHRS, CDR2 YFSETQ, per germline. J gave up 1 base and V 3 bases, and 1 base lay outside the gene matches. The CDR3 has 15 amino acids. The receptor was derived from a man aged 45-60 years with acute or convalescent COVID-19. Sequencing was carried out using peripheral blood. The chain combines TRBV5-1 with TRBJ2-1; TRBD2 matches at 10 bases. The CDR3 loop is CASSSTSGSYNEQFF. The CDR3 coding sequence is TGCGCCAGCAGCTCGACTAGCGGGTCCTACAATGAGCAGTTCTTC.